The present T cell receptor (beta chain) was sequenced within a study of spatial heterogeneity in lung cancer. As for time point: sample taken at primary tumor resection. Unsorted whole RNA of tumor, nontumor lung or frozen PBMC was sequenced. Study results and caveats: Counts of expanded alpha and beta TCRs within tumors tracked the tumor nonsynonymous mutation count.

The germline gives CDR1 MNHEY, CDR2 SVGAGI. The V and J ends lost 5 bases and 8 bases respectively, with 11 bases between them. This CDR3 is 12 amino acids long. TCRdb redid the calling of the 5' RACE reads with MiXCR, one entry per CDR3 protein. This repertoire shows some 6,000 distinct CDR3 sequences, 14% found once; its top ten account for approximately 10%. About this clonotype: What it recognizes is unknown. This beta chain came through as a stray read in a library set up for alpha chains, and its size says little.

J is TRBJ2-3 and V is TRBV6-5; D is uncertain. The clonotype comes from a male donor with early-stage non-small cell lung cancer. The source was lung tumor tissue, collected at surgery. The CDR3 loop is CASSPPTGTQYF. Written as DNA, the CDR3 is TGTGCCAGCAGTCCCCCCACGGGTACGCAGTATTTT.